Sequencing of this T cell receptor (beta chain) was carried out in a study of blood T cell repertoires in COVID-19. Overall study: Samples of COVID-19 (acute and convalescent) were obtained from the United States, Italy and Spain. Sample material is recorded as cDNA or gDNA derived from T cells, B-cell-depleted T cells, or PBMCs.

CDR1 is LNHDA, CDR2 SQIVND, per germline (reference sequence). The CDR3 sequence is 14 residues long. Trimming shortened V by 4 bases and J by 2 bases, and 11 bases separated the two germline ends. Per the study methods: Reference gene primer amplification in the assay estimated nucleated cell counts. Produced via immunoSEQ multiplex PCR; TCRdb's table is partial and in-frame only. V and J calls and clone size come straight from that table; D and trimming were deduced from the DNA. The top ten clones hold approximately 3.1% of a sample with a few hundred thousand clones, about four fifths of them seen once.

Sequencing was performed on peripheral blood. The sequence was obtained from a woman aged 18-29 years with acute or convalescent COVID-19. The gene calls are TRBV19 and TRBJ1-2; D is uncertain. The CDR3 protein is CASSRRSENYGYTF. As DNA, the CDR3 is TGTGCCAGTAGTAGAAGAAGTGAGAACTATGGCTACACCTTC.